This T cell receptor beta chain comes out of a study of blood T cell repertoires in COVID-19. V was clipped by 4 bases and J by 4 bases; unmatched bases: 4. CDR1 is SGHTA and CDR2 is FQGTGA in the germline V gene. CDR3 length equals 15 residues. Some clones are missing from TCRdb's copy, which holds only in-frame ones; the method was immunoSEQ multiplex PCR. The data show around 450,000 clones, 75% to 90% seen once. The sequenced sample was peripheral blood. The chain recombines TRBV7-3 with TRBJ2-5; 12 nucleotides align to TRBD2. The sequence came from a woman younger than 45 with acute or convalescent COVID-19. CDR3 amino acids: CASSYLAGGPETQYF. The CDR3 DNA follows: TGTGCCAGCAGCTATCTAGCGGGGGGGCCAGAGACCCAGTACTTC.